Presented here are 28 T cell receptor beta chains from one specimen sequenced in a study of OX40 agonist ivuxolimab in advanced cancers. The protocol was immunoSEQ multiplex PCR, while the TCRdb copy is restricted to in-frame clones and leaves out a portion. This table has about 86,000 clones, around 90% appearing once. The sequencing used CD4+ or CD8+ T cells sorted from blood, collected in a trial of the OX40 agonist ivuxolimab. The source is an adult with an advanced solid tumor such as melanoma, head and neck, liver or kidney cancer.

The chain carries TRBV5-4 and TRBJ2-2; tentatively, D is TRBD2 (5 bases). The V gene lost 4 bases and the J gene lost 5 bases, with 21 bases spanning the gap. Germline values: CDR1 SGHNT, CDR2 YYREEE (reference sequence). The CDR3 length is 17 residues. In nucleotides, the CDR3 is TGTGCCAGCAGCGACCGACTAATCGGGATGGGAACCGGGGAGCTGTTTTTT. Protein: CASSDRLIGMGTGELFF.

The genes are TRBV7-2 and TRBJ1-2, with 8 bases fitting TRBD1. The CDR3 consists of 14 residues. Per germline, CDR1 SGHTA and CDR2 FQGNSA. The V gene end was trimmed by 4 bases and the J gene end by 5 bases; junction bases not matched to a gene: 6. Written as DNA, the CDR3 is TGTGCCAGCAGCTCAAGATGGACAGGGTATGGCTACACCTTC. Protein sequence: CASSSRWTGYGYTF.

This chain joins TRBV2 and TRBJ2-5; 7 bases line up with TRBD2. The ends lost 4 bases at V and 6 bases at J; junction bases unmatched: 5. CDR3 size: 13 residues. CDR1 is SNHLY, CDR2 FYNNEI, per germline. CDR3 DNA: TGTGCCAGCAGTGTTGGGGAGGGCCAGACCCAGTACTTC. Protein sequence: CASSVGEGQTQYF.

The genes are TRBV6-5 and TRBJ2-3; the D is unclear. Germline CDR1 MNHEY, CDR2 SVGAGI. This CDR3 has 14 residues. V lost 4 bases, J lost 0 bases, and 8 bases lay in between. DNA for the CDR3: TGTGCCAGCAGTTTCAAGCGTAGCACAGATACGCAGTATTTT. Translation: CASSFKRSTDTQYF.

The genes are TRBV6-1 and TRBJ1-1, with D uncertain. Between the trimmed V and J ends, which lost 7 bases and 5 bases, there was a span of 14 bases. Germline V CDR1 and CDR2: MNHNS, SASEGT. The CDR3 loop spans 13 amino acids. Here the CDR3 DNA reads TGTGCCAGCACCCTATTAGAGAGAACTGAAGCTTTCTTT. Its translation: CASTLLERTEAFF.

The CDR3 sequence is CAVGRAGAATNEKLFF. The DNA of the CDR3 is TGTGCCGTGGGGCGAGCAGGGGCCGCAACTAATGAAAAACTGTTTTTT. The chain uses TRBV6-6 and TRBJ1-4; a possible D gene is TRBD1 (6 bases). The CDR3 covers 16 residues. Germline assignment: CDR1 MNHNY and CDR2 SVGAGI (reference sequence). V was shortened by 11 bases and J by 0 bases, with 19 bases between the two germline ends.

The chain recombines TRBV4-3 with TRBJ2-2; D ambiguous. Trimming cost V 0 bases and J 6 bases, with 8 bases left between them. Germline-derived CDR1 and CDR2 are LGHNA and YSLEER. The CDR3 is 14 residues long. CDR3 DNA sequence: TGCGCCAGCAGCCAAGACATGGGTCCCGGGGAGCTGTTTTTT. Its translation is CASSQDMGPGELFF.

The chain uses TRBV5-6 and TRBJ2-7; TRBD1 matches at 10 bases. Trimming removed 3 bases from V and 2 bases from J; junction bases left unmatched: 2. Germline CDR1 SGHDT, CDR2 YYEEEE. The CDR3 covers 14 residues. CDR3 nucleotide sequence: TGTGCCAGCAGCTCGGGACAGGGGCCCTACGAGCAGTACTTC. Its translation is CASSSGQGPYEQYF.

The chain is built from TRBV7-9 and TRBJ2-5; 8 bases map to TRBD2. The CDR3 totals 15 residues. Germline trimming cut 4 bases from V and 5 bases from J; bases unmatched to any gene: 9. Germline loops: CDR1 SEHNR, CDR2 FQNEAQ (reference sequence). CDR3 loop: CASSSTGTRGETQYF. In nucleotides, the CDR3 is TGTGCCAGCAGCTCCACCGGGACTAGGGGCGAGACCCAGTACTTC.

The V call is TRBV5-1, the J call TRBJ1-1; 9 positions agree with TRBD1. The CDR3 spans 15 residues. V shed 3 bases, J shed 1 base, and the junction held 4 bases outside the gene matches. Germline V CDR1 and CDR2: SGHRS, YFSETQ. This CDR3 is CASSWGTGRNTEAFF. CDR3 bases: TGCGCCAGCAGCTGGGGGACAGGGAGGAACACTGAAGCTTTCTTT.

The gene calls are TRBV5-1 and TRBJ1-1, with a weak D call TRBD1 (5 bases). This CDR3 has 16 residues. Germline V CDR1 and CDR2: SGHRS, YFSETQ. With 0 bases removed from V and 5 bases from J, the gap between germline ends came to 17 bases. CDR3: CASSLVVGGVFTEAFF. CDR3 bases: TGCGCCAGCAGCTTGGTCGTTGGGGGGGTTTTTACTGAAGCTTTCTTT.

This rearrangement joins TRBV6-6 to TRBJ1-3; D is uncertain. Per the germline V gene, CDR1 is MNHNY and CDR2 is SVGAGI (reference sequence). V was pared by 2 bases and J by 8 bases, with 7 bases between. The CDR3 extends over 12 amino acids. The CDR3 nucleotides are TGTGCCAGCAGTTACAGTATGGACACCATATATTTT. This gives the protein CASSYSMDTIYF.

The rearrangement uses TRBV5-1 and TRBJ2-3, with unresolved D. Germline loops: CDR1 SGHRS, CDR2 YFSETQ. CDR3 size: 14 residues. V lost 2 bases to trimming and J lost 0 bases, with 7 bases between them. CDR3 in DNA: TGCGCCAGCAGCTTCACGGCTAGCACAGATACGCAGTATTTT. This codes for CASSFTASTDTQYF.

The chain combines TRBV5-4 with TRBJ2-6; D is perhaps TRBD1 (5 bases). The germline CDR1 and CDR2 sequences are SGHNT and YYREEE (reference sequence). Trimming cost V 1 base and J 1 base, with 15 bases left between them. The length of the CDR3 is 18 residues. The CDR3, as DNA: TGTGCCAGCAGCTTGAACCAGGGATTTTTATCTGGGGCCAACGTCCTGACTTTC. It yields the protein CASSLNQGFLSGANVLTF. The complete variable domain, with remaining parts taken from reference TRBV5-4 and TRBJ2-6, reads ETGVTQSPTHLIKTRGQQVTLRCSSQSGHNTVSWYQQALGQGPQFIFQYYREEENGRGNFPPRFSGLQFPNYSSELNVNALELDDSALYLCASSLNQGFLSGANVLTFGAGSRLTVL.

The chain's CDR3 is CASTTYNEQFF. The CDR3 region has the DNA TGTGCCAGCACTACGTACAATGAGCAGTTCTTC. The chain joins TRBV2 to TRBJ2-1; D is unclear. The CDR3 covers 11 residues. Germline lookup yields CDR1 SNHLY and CDR2 FYNNEI. V lost 7 bases, J lost 4 bases, and 5 bases lay in between.

The rearrangement links TRBV10-3 to TRBJ1-2; TRBD1 is a possible D gene (5 bases). With 4 bases removed from V and 6 bases from J, the gap between germline ends came to 12 bases. The CDR3 runs to 13 residues. Germline CDR1 and CDR2: ENHRY and SYGVKD. CDR3 amino acids: CAISAGTVNGYTF. The CDR3 DNA reads as TGTGCCATCAGTGCAGGGACGGTTAATGGCTACACCTTC.

The genes are TRBV9 and TRBJ2-3, with 14 bases identical to TRBD2. The CDR3 runs 16 residues. The germline CDR1 and CDR2 sequences are SGDLS and YYNGEE. V was clipped by 4 bases and J by 5 bases; unmatched bases: 6. The CDR3 nucleotides are TGTGCCAGCAGCACTGGGACTAGCGGGAGCGAAGATACGCAGTATTTT. Protein product: CASSTGTSGSEDTQYF. Supplemented by reference TRBV9 and TRBJ2-3, the full variable domain reads DSGVTQTPKHLITATGQRVTLRCSPRSGDLSVYWYQQSLDQGLQFLIQYYNGEERAKGNILERFSAQQFPDLHSELNLSSLELGDSALYFCASSTGTSGSEDTQYFGPGTRLTVL.

This clone has a single count. The J gene is TRBJ1-1, the V gene TRBV29-1; D is uncertain. CDR3 length: 13 residues. V was shortened by 4 bases and J by 4 bases, with 13 bases between the two germline ends. Germline CDR1 and CDR2: SQVTM and ANQGSEA. The CDR3 DNA reads TGCAGCGTTGTTGTCTCAGGATTCACTGAAGCTTTCTTT. Its protein is CSVVVSGFTEAFF.

The V gene is TRBV4-2, the J gene TRBJ2-3, with D possibly called TRBD1 or TRBD2 (5 bases each). The CDR3 has 16 residues. The germline V gene has CDR1 LGHNA and CDR2 YNFKEQ. V was shortened by 0 bases and J by 5 bases, with 15 bases between the two germline ends. The CDR3 DNA follows: TGTGCCAGCAGCCAAGACAGGGCTGGGAGTGGAGATACGCAGTATTTT. Its translation is CASSQDRAGSGDTQYF.

This clone was picked up one time. This chain uses TRBV2 with TRBJ1-4; 9 bases align to TRBD1. Looked up from germline, CDR1 is SNHLY and CDR2 is FYNNEI. J gave up 3 bases and V 7 bases, and 6 bases lay outside the gene matches. The CDR3 spans 15 residues. CDR3 bases: TGTGCCAGCACCCGACAGGGGGTTCCTAATGAAAAACTGTTTTTT. This codes for CASTRQGVPNEKLFF. The complete variable domain, with remaining parts taken from reference TRBV2 and TRBJ1-4, reads EPEVTQTPSHQVTQMGQEVILRCVPISNHLYFYWYRQILGQKVEFLVSFYNNEISEKSEIFDDQFSVERPDGSNFTLKIRSTKLEDSAMYFCASTRQGVPNEKLFFGSGTQLSVL.

This clone was detected only once. The J gene is TRBJ1-4, the V gene TRBV28; 11 bases match TRBD1. The junction had 14 bases not matched to a gene; V was cut back by 11 bases and J by 6 bases. From germline, CDR1 is MDHEN and CDR2 SYDVKM. The CDR3 covers 16 residues. In DNA, the CDR3 is TGTGCCGGCAAATGGACAGGGGGCGATCTTGATGAAAAACTGTTTTTT. Translating it yields CAGKWTGGDLDEKLFF.

This rearrangement joins TRBV6-5 to TRBJ2-7; D unclear. The CDR3 length is 15 residues. Trimming took 4 bases from V and 1 from J, leaving 14 bases between them. Germline V gene sequence: CDR1 MNHEY, CDR2 SVGAGI. In nucleotides, the CDR3 is TGTGCCAGCAGTTTTAAGTCAACAGCATCCTACGAGCAGTACTTC. It translates to CASSFKSTASYEQYF.

The chain links TRBV27 to TRBJ2-6; no clear D. V lost 6 bases, J lost 1 base, and 4 bases lay in between. The CDR3 is 13 residues long. Per germline, CDR1 MNHEY and CDR2 SMNVEV (reference sequence). The CDR3 DNA reads as TGTGCCAGCAGAGGTTCTGGGGCCAACGTCCTGACTTTC. Residues: CASRGSGANVLTF.

This sequence joins TRBV4-1 and TRBJ2-1; TRBD2 might be the D (6 bases). V was trimmed by 4 bases and J by 2 bases, leaving 15 bases between them. CDR1 is MGHRA and CDR2 is YSYEKL in the germline V gene. This CDR3 spans 16 amino acids. The CDR3 here is CASSRVRGTTYNEQFF. In DNA, the CDR3 is TGCGCCAGCAGCCGGGTCCGCGGGACCACCTACAATGAGCAGTTCTTC.

The chain links TRBV28 to TRBJ2-1, with TRBD2 matching 9 bases. This CDR3 contains 16 residues. CDR1 is MDHEN and CDR2 is SYDVKM in the germline V gene. After removal of 6 bases from V and 2 bases from J, the junction contained 8 bases not matched to a gene. In nucleotides, the CDR3 is TGTGCCAGCAGACCCCTAGCGGGATTGGCCTACAATGAGCAGTTCTTC. Its protein is CASRPLAGLAYNEQFF.

The V gene is TRBV5-1, the J gene TRBJ1-5, with TRBD1 matching over 10 bases. This CDR3 comprises 15 residues. V was pared by 1 base and J by 7 bases, with 5 bases of the junction left unmatched. Germline V lookup: CDR1 SGHRS, CDR2 YFSETQ. CDR3 in DNA: TGCGCCAGCAGCTTGTCGGGACAGGGGCTACAGCCCCAGCATTTT. Its protein product is CASSLSGQGLQPQHF. The whole variable domain, filled in from reference TRBV5-1 and TRBJ1-5, reads KAGVTQTPRYLIKTRGQQVTLSCSPISGHRSVSWYQQTPGQGLQFLFEYFSETQRNKGNFPGRFSGRQFSNSRSEMNVSTLELGDSALYLCASSLSGQGLQPQHFGDGTRLSIL.

V gene TRBV5-1 combines with J gene TRBJ2-3, with 9 nucleotides matching TRBD2. The J segment lost 1 base and the V segment lost 6 bases, leaving 9 bases of the junction unmatched. CDR3 length: 16 amino acids. Germline CDR1 reads SGHRS; CDR2 reads YFSETQ. This CDR3 is CASTLAGRAGTDTQYF. The CDR3, as DNA: TGCGCCAGCACCCTAGCGGGGCGGGCTGGCACAGATACGCAGTATTTT.

The CDR3 sequence: CASSLSQGARGELFF. The CDR3 bases are TGTGCCAGCAGCTTATCCCAGGGGGCGCGCGGGGAGCTGTTTTTT. The chain is built from TRBV7-8 and TRBJ2-2, with 8 bases that match TRBD1. The CDR3 runs 15 residues. Trimming removed 2 bases from V and 7 bases from J; junction bases left unmatched: 6. The germline gives CDR1 SGHVS, CDR2 FQNEAQ.